This TCR beta chain was recovered during a study of control samples from healthy donors and cancer patients. Clones were sequenced by immunoSEQ multiplex PCR, and TCRdb holds only the in-frame ones, with some missing. The repertoire holds 150,000 or so clones, with around 88% as singletons. The CDR3 runs to 16 residues. The V gene lost 5 bases and the J gene lost 4 bases, with 17 bases spanning the gap. The germline V gene has CDR1 LNHDA and CDR2 SQIVND (reference sequence). Sequenced input: blood. The sequence was obtained from a man between 18 and 35 years old in good health. This chain links TRBV19 with TRBJ2-2; a weak D match, TRBD2 (6 bases). The CDR3 region is CASSDQGGRFTGELFF. In DNA, the CDR3 is TGTGCCAGTAGTGACCAGGGAGGCCGGTTCACCGGGGAGCTGTTTTTT.